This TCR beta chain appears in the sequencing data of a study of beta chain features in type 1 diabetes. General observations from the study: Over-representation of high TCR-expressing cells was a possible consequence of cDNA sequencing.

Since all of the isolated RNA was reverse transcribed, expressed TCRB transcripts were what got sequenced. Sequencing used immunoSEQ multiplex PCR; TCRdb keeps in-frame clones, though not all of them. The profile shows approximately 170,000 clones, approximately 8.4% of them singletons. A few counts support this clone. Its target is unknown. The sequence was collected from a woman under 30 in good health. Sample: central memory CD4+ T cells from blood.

CDR3 in amino acids: CASSPPSGGLRENEQFF. The CDR3 nucleotides are TGTGCCAGCAGCCCCCCATCCGGGGGTTTAAGGGAAAATGAGCAGTTCTTC. V gene TRBV13 combines with J gene TRBJ2-1; weak D call: TRBD2 (6 bases). This CDR3 has 17 amino acids. CDR1 is PRHDT, CDR2 FYEKMQ, per germline (reference sequence). V was pared by 5 bases and J by 7 bases, with 24 bases between.